This entry is about one TCR beta chain. The record originates from a study of shared clonotypes between healthy human individuals. Overall study: A couple of women and three men aged 18 to 49 served as donors.

Some clones are missing from TCRdb's copy, which holds only in-frame ones; the method was immunoSEQ multiplex PCR. This sample has some 2,500,000 clones, with 85% to 95% found just once. Germline V gives CDR1 MDHEN, CDR2 SYDVKM. The V and J ends lost 7 bases and 4 bases respectively, with 19 bases between them. CDR3 length: 15 residues. The chain combines TRBV28 with TRBJ1-1; tentatively, D is TRBD1 (6 bases). This clonotype originated in a man aged 18 to 30 in good health. Some clones in this sample may be carry-over from other donors' samples. Source material: naive CD4+ T cells from PBMCs. Subset of the sample: CD45RA+ positively selected. This chain's CDR3 is CASTLGGPQTTEAFF. The CDR3 bases are TGTGCCAGCACCTTAGGGGGGCCCCAGACCACTGAAGCTTTCTTT.